These 12 T cell receptor beta chains were sequenced from one sample in a study of cytomegalovirus exposure and HLA in healthy donors. 60 Vbeta and 13 Jbeta primers were used in PCR. Assay: immunoSEQ multiplex PCR; the TCRdb copy retains only in-frame clones and omits some. The table lists approximately 89,000 clones, 62% of them singletons. The sample consisted of PBMCs. The source is a woman aged 25 to 39 in good health and CMV-seropositive.

J is TRBJ1-1 and V is TRBV2; D call uncertain. Germline V lookup: CDR1 SNHLY, CDR2 FYNNEI. V lost 4 bases, J lost 11 bases, and 11 bases lay in between. The CDR3 runs 11 residues. The CDR3 DNA follows: TGTGCCAGCAGTGGGCTACTCGGGGCTTTCTTT. It yields the protein CASSGLLGAFF.

The chain couples TRBV27 to TRBJ2-3, with a weak D call TRBD2 (6 bases). This CDR3 is built from 14 residues. Germline V CDR1 and CDR2: MNHEY, SMNVEV (reference sequence). V was cut by 4 bases and J by 3 bases, with 11 bases left in between. The CDR3, as DNA: TGTGCCAGCAGTTCCTACGGGGGAACAGATACGCAGTATTTT. Translating gives CASSSYGGTDTQYF.

In its sample, this clone was seen a few times. The chain couples TRBV5-1 to TRBJ2-7; 8 bases are a match to TRBD2. The CDR3 spans 12 residues. CDR1 is SGHRS and CDR2 is YFSETQ in the germline V gene. The V segment lost 4 bases and the J segment 6 bases; nucleotides outside the gene matches: 3. The CDR3 DNA reads as TGCGCCAGCAGCCGAGCGGGGGCCGAGCAGTACTTC. Protein product: CASSRAGAEQYF.

V usage is TRBV18 and J usage is TRBJ2-7; D perhaps matches TRBD1 (5 bases). The ends were cut back, 5 bases at V and 0 bases at J, with 14 bases in the middle. Germline values: CDR1 KGHSH, CDR2 LQKENI. The CDR3 loop spans 15 amino acids. DNA for the CDR3: TGTGCCAGCTCAGGTGGGGCGGAAAGCTCCTACGAGCAGTACTTC. This sequence encodes CASSGGAESSYEQYF.

The gene calls are TRBV6-1 and TRBJ2-3; TRBD2 matches 10 bases. In germline, CDR1 is MNHNS, CDR2 SASEGT. The CDR3 totals 18 residues. Germline trimming cut 1 base from V and 6 bases from J; bases unmatched to any gene: 13. The DNA for the CDR3 is TGTGCCAGCAGTGAAGAGGGGTTAGCGGGGGGATCAAGGGATACGCAGTATTTT. Protein product: CASSEEGLAGGSRDTQYF.

The chain carries TRBV9 and TRBJ1-5, with D possibly being TRBD1 (6 bases). The CDR3 runs 14 residues. Germline CDR1 reads SGDLS; CDR2 reads YYNGEE. V was cut by 3 bases and J by 4 bases, with 11 bases left in between. The CDR3 nucleotides read TGTGCCAGCAGCGACGGACAGAGAAATCAGCCCCAGCATTTT. This codes for CASSDGQRNQPQHF.

This clone came up once. V is TRBV4-1 and J is TRBJ2-5, with TRBD2 matching over 8 bases. This CDR3 has 17 residues. The junction had 11 bases not matched to a gene; V was cut back by 3 bases and J by 2 bases. The germline V gene has CDR1 MGHRA and CDR2 YSYEKL. This CDR3 reads CASSQNPPGLVQETQYF. Here the CDR3 DNA reads TGCGCCAGCAGCCAGAATCCTCCGGGACTAGTTCAAGAGACCCAGTACTTC.

This chain connects TRBV7-2 to TRBJ1-2; 9 positions match TRBD1. CDR3 length: 15 residues. The V gene's germline CDR1 is SGHTA and CDR2 FQGNSA. V gave up 5 bases and J gave up 8 bases; unmatched junction bases: 12. CDR3 residues: CASSTGTGITGGYTF. In DNA form, the CDR3 reads TGTGCCAGCAGCACGGGGACAGGGATAACGGGCGGCTACACCTTC.

Comment on this clone: One end of the junction fails to match germline, which may point to a read error. The chain is built from TRBV29-1 and TRBJ1-2, with 8 bases lining up with TRBD1. CDR1 and CDR2 from the germline V gene are SQVTM and ANQGSEA. This CDR3 is built from 15 residues. The CDR3 DNA reads as TGCAGCGCCCTGGCACCGGGACAGGCGCCTTATGGCTACCCCTTC. It encodes CSALAPGQAPYGYPF.

The chain recombines TRBV7-2 with TRBJ1-3; 7 bases align to TRBD1. The V gene's germline CDR1 is SGHTA and CDR2 FQGNSA. V trimming: 4 bases; J trimming: 0 bases; junction bases outside the gene matches: 9. This CDR3 region has 17 residues. This CDR3 is CASSSIQGISSGNTIYF. The CDR3 region has the DNA TGTGCCAGCAGCTCAATACAGGGGATCAGCTCTGGAAACACCATATATTTT.

The chain uses TRBV6-5 and TRBJ2-7; maybe TRBD1 (6 bases). This CDR3 has 13 residues. Germline V gene sequence: CDR1 MNHEY, CDR2 SVGAGI. V dropped 6 bases and J dropped 1 base, with 10 bases sitting between them. The CDR3 nucleotides are TGTGCCAGCAGAAAAGGACAGTCCTACGAGCAGTACTTC. This translates into CASRKGQSYEQYF.

This clone was counted a few times. The V gene is TRBV7-8, the J gene TRBJ2-5, with 7 bases matching TRBD1. Germline trimming cut 5 bases from V and 3 bases from J; bases unmatched to any gene: 12. Germline loops: CDR1 SGHVS, CDR2 FQNEAQ. CDR3 length: 16 amino acids. The CDR3 DNA sequence: TGTGCCAGCAGCGACGCACGAGACAGGGAAAAAGAGACCCAGTACTTC. It is translated as CASSDARDREKETQYF.